Included here is one T cell receptor beta chain sequence, with context. Its target is unknown. PCR used 60 Vbeta primers and 13 Jbeta primers. Generated by immunoSEQ multiplex PCR, the TCRdb table keeps only in-frame clones and is missing some. The sample contains under 200,000 clones, around 88% of which appear only once. The CDR3 sequence is 13 residues long. CDR1 is MNHNS, CDR2 SASEGT, per germline. Deletions cut 6 bases from V and 3 bases from J, with 12 bases between. These data originate in a study of cytomegalovirus exposure and HLA in healthy donors. Study conclusions and caveats: The authors listed 150 to 200 TCR beta chains as cytomegalovirus-associated.

The V and J genes are TRBV6-1 and TRBJ2-7; D call uncertain. Sequencing input: PBMCs. The clonotype comes from a woman between 25 and 40 years old in good health and CMV-seronegative. CDR3 sequence (DNA): TGTGCCAGCAGGTTGAGTGAGTACTACGAGCAGTACTTC. The encoded protein is CASRLSEYYEQYF.